These T cell receptor beta chains were read from a single sample in a study of cytomegalovirus exposure and HLA in healthy donors. Clones were read by immunoSEQ multiplex PCR, and TCRdb kept only the in-frame ones, dropping some. The repertoire includes 33,000 or so clones, roughly 90% of them detected once, and less than 3.5% sits in the top ten. The sample taken for sequencing was PBMCs. These receptors originate from a young woman in good health and CMV-seronegative. Both conserved end residues are part of each CDR3. The D gene is left open where the match is weak. Clone size is not always given. Where it is, it says once, few, many or a class for expanded clones.

TRBV7-2	16	TRBJ2-3	-	TRBD2	TGTGCCAGCAGCTTAGGCGGGACTAGCGGGACAGATACGCAGTATTTT	CASSLGGTSGTDTQYF
TRBV7-9	12	TRBJ1-2	-	-	TGTTCCAGCAGCCTCTCACAGGGTGGCTACACCTTC	CSSSLSQGGYTF
TRBV18	15	TRBJ2-7	-	-	TGTGCCAGCTCACCCTTATCCCCGGGACACCACGAGCAGTACTTC	CASSPLSPGHHEQYF
TRBV7-2	16	TRBJ2-3	-	TRBD1	TGTGCCAGCAGCTTACACTCCGGACAGGGGGCAGATACGCAGTATTTT	CASSLHSGQGADTQYF
TRBV7-2	15	TRBJ1-1	-	-	TGTGCCAGCAGCTACACACAGGGACCGAACACTGAAGCTTTCTTT	CASSYTQGPNTEAFF
TRBV28	14	TRBJ1-1	-	-	TGTGCCAGCAGTTTCTCACAGATGAACACTGAAGCTTTCTTT	CASSFSQMNTEAFF
TRBV19	15	TRBJ2-7	once	TRBD2	TGTGCCAGTAGTATTGTAGCGGGCGTCCTGGACGAGCAGTACTTC	CASSIVAGVLDEQYF
TRBV6-5	15	TRBJ1-2	-	TRBD1	TGTGCCAGCAGTTCTCCAGGGGGCTTTTCGCCCGGCTACACCTTC	CASSSPGGFSPGYTF
TRBV7-9	11	TRBJ1-2	-	-	TGTGCCAGCAGCAGGGGTTGGGGCTACACCTTC	CASSRGWGYTF
TRBV7-3	16	TRBJ2-3	-	TRBD2	TGTGCCAGCAGCTTGGGAAGCGGGGGAGCAGTAGATACGCAGTATTTT	CASSLGSGGAVDTQYF
TRBV19	16	TRBJ2-7	few	TRBD2	TGTGCCAGTAGTAAAGGGGCGGGAGGGCCGTCCTACGAGCAGTACTTC	CASSKGAGGPSYEQYF
TRBV6-1	13	TRBJ2-1	-	TRBD2	TGTGCCAGCAGGGCGGGAGCCTACAATGAGCAGTTCTTC	CASRAGAYNEQFF
TRBV19	15	TRBJ2-5	-	-	TGTGCCAGTAGTTCCCGCTTCGGGAGCCAAGAGACCCAGTACTTC	CASSSRFGSQETQYF
TRBV5-1	16	TRBJ2-7	once	TRBD2	TGCGCCAGCAGTTCTAAGGCGGGAGGCAGATGGGACGAGCAGTACTTC	CASSSKAGGRWDEQYF
TRBV7-9	14	TRBJ2-5	-	TRBD1	TGTGCCAGCAGCCTCCGGACAGGTCAAGAGACCCAGTACTTC	CASSLRTGQETQYF
TRBV5-1	16	TRBJ2-1	once	TRBD2	TGCGCCAGCAGCTTGGCTGGCGGGAGGGTCTACAATGAGCAGTTCTTC	CASSLAGGRVYNEQFF
TRBV2	15	TRBJ2-5	-	TRBD1	TGTGCCAGCCTAGATGAGGACAGGGGGCAAGAGACCCAGTACTTC	CASLDEDRGQETQYF
TRBV7-3	14	TRBJ2-5	-	-	TGTGCCAGCAGCTTAAACCGCGGGACAGAGACCCAGTACTTC	CASSLNRGTETQYF
TRBV27	18	TRBJ2-2	-	-	TGTGCCAGCAGTTATACATCCCGGCGGGTGACGAACACCGGGGAGCTGTTTTTT	CASSYTSRRVTNTGELFF
TRBV4-1	15	TRBJ1-2	-	-	TGCGCCAGCAGCCAGGGACCGACAGGCCCCAGGGGCTACACCTTC	CASSQGPTGPRGYTF
TRBV7-3	15	TRBJ2-2	-	TRBD2	TGTGCCAGCAGCTTAATGGGCGGGAGGACCGGGGAGCTGTTTTTT	CASSLMGGRTGELFF
TRBV27	12	TRBJ2-1	-	-	TGTGCCAGCAGTTCAGGACTTATGAACCAGTTCTTC	CASSSGLMNQFF
TRBV4-2	15	TRBJ2-1	-	TRBD2	TGTGCCAGCAGCCGTCCGGGAGGGTCCTACAATGAGCAGTTCTTC	CASSRPGGSYNEQFF
TRBV4-1	16	TRBJ2-7	-	TRBD1	TGCGCCAGCAGCCAAGGGCAACTAGGGGGCTTCTACGAGCAGTACTTC	CASSQGQLGGFYEQYF
TRBV10-3	15	TRBJ2-1	-	TRBD2	TGTGCCATCAGGGCCGGGACTAGCGGATACAATGAGCAGTTCTTC	CAIRAGTSGYNEQFF
TRBV27	11	TRBJ2-5	-	-	TGTGCCAGCAGCCGAGGAGAGACCCAGTACTTC	CASSRGETQYF
TRBV4-1	17	TRBJ1-2	-	TRBD1	TGCGCCAGCAGCCAAGATCAGAGGGACAGGGGGCGTAGTGGCTACACCTTC	CASSQDQRDRGRSGYTF
TRBV16	14	TRBJ2-7	once	TRBD1	TGTGCCAGCAGCCAAGACAGGGGCCCCTACGAGCAGTACTTC	CASSQDRGPYEQYF
TRBV6-4	14	TRBJ2-1	-	TRBD2	TGTGCCAGCAGTGACTCGGGACTAATAAATGAGCAGTTCTTC	CASSDSGLINEQFF
TRBV6-5	12	TRBJ2-1	-	-	TGTGCCAGCAAAACGGGGGACAGAGGACCGTTCTTC	CASKTGDRGPFF
TRBV6-1	17	TRBJ2-7	-	TRBD2	TGTGCCAGCAGTGAACAACCGGGGGGTAACGGACCCTACGAGCAGTACTTC	CASSEQPGGNGPYEQYF
TRBV29-1	12	TRBJ1-2	-	TRBD1	TGCAGCGACACACAGGGGGCCTATGGCTACACCTTC	CSDTQGAYGYTF
TRBV7-2	14	TRBJ2-7	-	-	TGTGCCAGCAGCCTAGAAAACACGAGGAACGAGCAGTACTTC	CASSLENTRNEQYF
TRBV11-3	16	TRBJ1-2	-	-	TGTGCCAGCAGCTTAGTTGTGGAGGGATTAGACTATGGCTACACCTTC	CASSLVVEGLDYGYTF
TRBV4-1	15	TRBJ1-1	-	-	TGCGCCAGCAGCCAGGAGGCCAGAGAGAACACTGAAGCTTTCTTT	CASSQEARENTEAFF
TRBV7-9	16	TRBJ1-5	-	-	TGTTCCAGCAGTTCCAAGCAGGGTGGTAGCAATCAGCCCCAGCATTTT	CSSSSKQGGSNQPQHF
TRBV12-1	20	TRBJ2-1	-	-	TGTGCCAGCAGCTTTGAATCGAGCGGGATTTCCCGGGGGTCCTACAATGAGCAGTTCTTC	CASSFESSGISRGSYNEQFF
TRBV14	12	TRBJ2-4	-	-	TGTGCCAGCAGCCAAGTTAGCACTGTTCAGTACTTC	CASSQVSTVQYF
TRBV6-4	15	TRBJ2-3	-	TRBD2	TGTGCCAGCAGTTTCAGACTAGCGGGAACAGATACGCAGTATTTT	CASSFRLAGTDTQYF
TRBV19	15	TRBJ1-4	-	-	TGTGCCAGTAGTACCCGGGTGGCAACTAATGAAAAACTGTTTTTT	CASSTRVATNEKLFF
TRBV18	14	TRBJ1-5	-	-	TGTGCCAGCTCACCGGGAGGCGAATCCCAGCCCCAGCATTTT	CASSPGGESQPQHF
TRBV19	15	TRBJ2-7	-	-	TGTGCCAGTAGTGTCCTTCCTAGGAGCGGTTCCGAGCAGTACTTC	CASSVLPRSGSEQYF